The rows below give T cell receptor beta chains drawn from one sample of a study of long-term antiretroviral therapy in people with HIV. Sequencing was performed with immunoSEQ multiplex PCR; in TCRdb, only in-frame clones are kept and a portion is missing. The sample records some 17,000 clones, around 79% being singletons. This sample comprised unsorted PBMCs, obtained at the start of antiretroviral therapy. These receptors were collected from a man aged 25 to 40 with HIV. Both conserved end residues are part of each CDR3. The order of the fields is J gene, V gene, D gene, clone size, CDR3 protein, CDR3 DNA. A D gene is named only where the DNA matches it firmly. Size is stated for part of the rows, as once, few or many counts, or as a class when the clone is expanded.

>TRBJ1-5|TRBV30|NA|few
CAWSDELNQPQHF
TGTGCCTGGAGTGACGAGCTCAATCAGCCCCAGCATTTT
>TRBJ2-3|TRBV7-9|TRBD2|NA
CASSRTSGRFWGTDTQYF
TGTGCCAGCAGCCGGACTAGCGGGAGATTCTGGGGCACAGATACGCAGTATTTT
>TRBJ1-3|TRBV11-3|NA|NA
CASIAGLGFVDTIYF
TGTGCCAGCATCGCAGGACTAGGGTTCGTAGACACCATATATTTT
>TRBJ1-4|TRBV19|NA|NA
CATGVSLNEKLFF
TGTGCCACAGGGGTATCCCTTAATGAAAAACTGTTTTTT
>TRBJ2-1|TRBV11-2|NA|NA
CASSLVGNYNEQFF
TGTGCCAGCAGCTTAGTCGGTAACTACAATGAGCAGTTCTTC
>TRBJ2-3|TRBV9|TRBD2|NA
CASSVATLGTSGMDTQYF
TGTGCCAGCAGCGTAGCTACCCTCGGGACTAGCGGCATGGATACGCAGTATTTT
>TRBJ1-1|TRBV27|NA|NA
CASSLGAGTEAFF
TGTGCCAGCAGTTTAGGGGCAGGGACTGAAGCTTTCTTT
>TRBJ2-6|TRBV11-1|TRBD1|NA
CASSTGTGVYSGANVLTF
TGTGCCAGCAGCACCGGGACAGGTGTTTACTCTGGGGCCAACGTCCTGACTTTC
>TRBJ1-2|TRBV5-1|NA|NA
CASSWGSDSMYGYTF
TGCGCCAGCAGCTGGGGGTCGGACAGCATGTATGGCTACACCTTC
>TRBJ1-5|TRBV5-8|NA|few
CASSLGQFNQPQHF
TGTGCCAGCAGCTTGGGGCAGTTCAATCAGCCCCAGCATTTT
>TRBJ2-7|TRBV20-1|NA|NA
CSASREYEQYF
TGCAGTGCTAGTAGGGAATACGAGCAGTACTTC
>TRBJ2-2|TRBV7-9|TRBD1|once
CASSSGGQGAIGELFF
TGTGCCAGCAGCTCGGGGGGACAGGGGGCGATCGGGGAGCTGTTTTTT
>TRBJ2-7|TRBV27|NA|NA
CASSSSGYVTGSYEQYF
TGTGCCAGCAGTTCGAGCGGGTACGTTACTGGCTCCTACGAGCAGTACTTC
>TRBJ2-7|TRBV6-6|TRBD1|NA
CASSRGQGFSYEQYF
TGTGCCAGCAGCCGGGGACAGGGCTTCTCCTACGAGCAGTACTTC
>TRBJ1-4|TRBV28|NA|NA
CASSWGINEKLFF
TGTGCCAGCAGTTGGGGAATTAATGAAAAACTGTTTTTT
>TRBJ1-1|TRBV19|NA|NA
CASSVQGTEAFF
TGTGCCAGTAGTGTACAAGGCACTGAAGCTTTCTTT